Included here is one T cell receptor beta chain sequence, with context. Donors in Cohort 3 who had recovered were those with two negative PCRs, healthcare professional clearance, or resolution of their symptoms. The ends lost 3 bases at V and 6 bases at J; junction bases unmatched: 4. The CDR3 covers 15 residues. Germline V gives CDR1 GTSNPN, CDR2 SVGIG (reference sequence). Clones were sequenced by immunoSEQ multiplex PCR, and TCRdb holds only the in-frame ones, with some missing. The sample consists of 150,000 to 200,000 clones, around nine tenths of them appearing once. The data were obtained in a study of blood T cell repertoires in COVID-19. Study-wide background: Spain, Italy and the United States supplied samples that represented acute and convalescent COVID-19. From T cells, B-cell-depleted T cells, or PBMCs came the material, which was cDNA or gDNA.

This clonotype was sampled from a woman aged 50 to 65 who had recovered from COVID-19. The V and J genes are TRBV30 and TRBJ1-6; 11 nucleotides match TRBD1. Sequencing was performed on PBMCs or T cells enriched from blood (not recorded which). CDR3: CAWSPGQGVNSPLHF. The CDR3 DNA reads TGTGCCTGGAGCCCGGGACAGGGGGTTAATTCACCCCTCCACTTT.